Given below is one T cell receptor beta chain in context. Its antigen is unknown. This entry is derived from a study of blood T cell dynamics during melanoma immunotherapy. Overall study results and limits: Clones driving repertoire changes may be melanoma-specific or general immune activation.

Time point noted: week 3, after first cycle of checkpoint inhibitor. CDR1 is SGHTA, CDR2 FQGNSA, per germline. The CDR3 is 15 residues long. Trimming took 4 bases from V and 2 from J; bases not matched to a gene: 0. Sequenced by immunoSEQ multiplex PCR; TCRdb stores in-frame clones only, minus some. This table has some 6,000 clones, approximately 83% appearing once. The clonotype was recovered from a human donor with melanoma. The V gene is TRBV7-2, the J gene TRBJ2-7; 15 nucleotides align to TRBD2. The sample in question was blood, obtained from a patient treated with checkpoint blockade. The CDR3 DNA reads TGTGCCAGCAGCTGGACTAGCGGGGGGGCCTACGAGCAGTACTTC. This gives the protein CASSWTSGGAYEQYF.